This T cell receptor beta chain was recorded in a study of blood T cell repertoires in COVID-19. With V trimmed by 5 bases and J by 3 bases, 5 bases remained unmatched. CDR1 GTSNPN and CDR2 SVGIG come from the germline V gene (reference sequence). This CDR3 is built from 13 residues. Produced via immunoSEQ multiplex PCR; TCRdb's table is partial and in-frame only. In the table there are fewer than 350,000 clones, 81% of which are singletons. The rearrangement uses TRBV30 and TRBJ2-7, with 9 positions matching TRBD1. The origin of this receptor is a woman aged 60-70 years with active or convalescent COVID-19. Sequenced input: peripheral blood. CDR3 in amino acids: CAWETGGSYEQYF. The CDR3 nucleotides read TGTGCCTGGGAGACAGGGGGTAGCTACGAGCAGTACTTC.